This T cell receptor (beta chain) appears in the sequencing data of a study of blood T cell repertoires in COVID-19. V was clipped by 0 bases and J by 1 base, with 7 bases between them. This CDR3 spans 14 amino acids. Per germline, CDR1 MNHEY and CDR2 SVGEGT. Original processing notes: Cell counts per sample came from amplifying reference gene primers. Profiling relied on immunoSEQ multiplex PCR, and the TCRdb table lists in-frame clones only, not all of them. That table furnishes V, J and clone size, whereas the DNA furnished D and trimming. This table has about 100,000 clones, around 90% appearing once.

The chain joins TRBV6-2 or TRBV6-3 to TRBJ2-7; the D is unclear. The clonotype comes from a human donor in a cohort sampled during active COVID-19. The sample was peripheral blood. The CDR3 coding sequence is TGTGCCAGCAGTTACTCGGCGGTATCCTACGAGCAGTACTTC. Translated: CASSYSAVSYEQYF.